The sequence of this T cell receptor (beta chain) was determined in a study of shared clonotypes between healthy human individuals. Per the germline V gene, CDR1 is SGDLS and CDR2 is YYNGEE. The length of the CDR3 is 14 residues. V lost 3 bases and J 4 bases, leaving 14 bases between the germline ends. Only in-frame clones appear in the TCRdb table, and some are missing; sequencing was by immunoSEQ multiplex PCR. The sample shows approximately 2,000,000 clones, 80% to 95% of them seen only once. Naive CD8 cells lacked CD45RO and underwent positive selection for CCR7, leaving out terminally differentiated effector memory CD45RA+ cells.

The chain is built from TRBV9 and TRBJ2-7; the D is unclear. The source of this sequence is a man between 18 and 35 years old in good health. Some clones in this sample may be carry-over from other donors' samples. Sequencing was performed on naive CD8+ T cells from PBMCs. As DNA, the CDR3 is TGTGCCAGCAGCGCGAACCTCCACGATTACGAGCAGTACTTC. As protein: CASSANLHDYEQYF. The full variable domain, in which reference TRBV9 and TRBJ2-7 provide the parts outside the CDR3, is DSGVTQTPKHLITATGQRVTLRCSPRSGDLSVYWYQQSLDQGLQFLIQYYNGEERAKGNILERFSAQQFPDLHSELNLSSLELGDSALYFCASSANLHDYEQYFGPGTRLTVT.